One and the same sample provided the 11 T cell receptor beta chains below, sequenced in a study of blood T cell repertoires in COVID-19. Clones were sequenced by immunoSEQ multiplex PCR, and TCRdb holds only the in-frame ones, with some missing. This table has approximately 61,000 clones, around four fifths appearing once. The sample was peripheral blood. The receptor source for this set is a woman between 70 and 85 years old with acute or convalescent COVID-19.

The chain is built from TRBV5-1 and TRBJ1-3; no firm D call. Germline loops: CDR1 SGHRS, CDR2 YFSETQ. This CDR3 has 17 amino acids. V lost 4 bases and J 0 bases, leaving 17 bases between the germline ends. The CDR3 DNA follows: TGCGCCAGCAGCAAGGAGGGTTCGGGGAGCTCTGGAAACACCATATATTTT. This codes for CASSKEGSGSSGNTIYF.

The chain uses TRBV7-9 and TRBJ2-3, with 8 bases identical to TRBD1. Germline CDR1 reads SEHNR; CDR2 reads FQNEAQ (reference sequence). The CDR3 loop spans 15 amino acids. The trim removed 2 bases at V and 5 bases at J, leaving 6 bases unmatched. The CDR3 loop reads CASSLRQGAVDTQYF. In nucleotides, the CDR3 is TGTGCCAGCAGCTTACGCCAGGGGGCGGTAGATACGCAGTATTTT.

J is TRBJ1-1 and V is TRBV7-8; maybe TRBD1 (5 bases). The length of the CDR3 is 16 residues. Germline assignment: CDR1 SGHVS and CDR2 FQNEAQ. V was clipped by 1 base and J by 1 base, with 13 bases between them. This CDR3 reads CASSLEVPGSNTEAFF. The CDR3, as DNA: TGTGCCAGCAGCTTAGAAGTTCCAGGGTCGAACACTGAAGCTTTCTTT.

The chain combines TRBV24-1 with TRBJ2-1, with a tentative D call TRBD1 (5 bases). The CDR3 is made up of 13 amino acids. Germline-derived CDR1 and CDR2 are KGHDR and SFDVKD. V was trimmed by 5 bases and J by 8 bases, leaving 12 bases between them. CDR3 nucleotides: TGTGCCACCAGTGCGCAGGGAAAGGATGAGCAGTTCTTC. This gives the protein CATSAQGKDEQFF.

For this clone: Within the sample, other DNA sequences also encode this same CDR3. CDR3 coding DNA: TGCGCCAGCAGCTGGGGACAGGGGAACACTGAAGCTTTCTTT. Translated, it gives CASSWGQGNTEAFF. V usage is TRBV5-1 and J usage is TRBJ1-1; TRBD1 matches 9 bases. J gave up 1 base and V 3 bases, and 1 base lay outside the gene matches. There are 14 residues in the CDR3. The germline V gene has CDR1 SGHRS and CDR2 YFSETQ.

This clone was seen a handful of times. The DNA of the CDR3 is TGCGCCAGCAGCCCAGGACTGGGCACAGATACGCAGTATTTT. It codes for CASSPGLGTDTQYF. This chain connects TRBV5-1 to TRBJ2-3; D possibly corresponds to TRBD2 (5 bases). Trimming pared 4 bases from V and 1 base from J, leaving 10 bases between. The CDR3 runs to 14 residues. Germline CDR1 reads SGHRS; CDR2 reads YFSETQ.

This sequence joins TRBV12-3 or TRBV12-4 and TRBJ2-7; no clear D. V was cut by 6 bases and J by 4 bases, with 7 bases left in between. This CDR3 has 11 amino acids. CDR3 in amino acids: CASSSVYEQYF. CDR3 DNA sequence: TGTGCCAGCAGCTCCGTATACGAGCAGTACTTC.

This clone came up a few times. The same CDR3 arises from other DNA sequences in this sample as well. This chain uses TRBV18 with TRBJ2-5; D might be TRBD1 (6 bases). This CDR3 is built from 14 residues. Between the trimmed V and J ends, which lost 3 bases and 5 bases, there was a span of 13 bases. The V gene's germline CDR1 is KGHSH and CDR2 LQKENI. The DNA of the CDR3 is TGTGCCAGCTCACCTTCTGAGAGGGGGGAGACCCAGTACTTC. This translates into CASSPSERGETQYF.

This chain connects TRBV7-2 to TRBJ2-7; 7 positions match TRBD1. The CDR3 loop spans 13 amino acids. The V and J ends lost 3 bases and 5 bases, in that order; junction bases with no gene match: 4. CDR1 and CDR2 from the germline V gene are SGHTA and FQGNSA. The CDR3 region is CASSFWDSHEQYF. CDR3 DNA: TGTGCCAGCAGCTTTTGGGACAGCCACGAGCAGTACTTC.

The chain uses TRBV28 and TRBJ1-2, with a possible D match to TRBD1 (6 bases). Germline CDR1 reads MDHEN; CDR2 reads SYDVKM. This CDR3 is 14 amino acids long. Trimming stripped 6 bases from V and 8 bases from J, with 19 bases between. The CDR3 DNA sequence: TGTGCCAGCAGCCGAGAGGTGGGGGGGCCGGGCTACACCTTC. This sequence encodes CASSREVGGPGYTF.

The chain uses TRBV7-3 and TRBJ2-1; 9 bases are shared with TRBD2. Germline trimming cut 6 bases from V and 7 bases from J; bases unmatched to any gene: 13. Looked up from germline, CDR1 is SGHTA and CDR2 is FQGTGA. The CDR3 is 16 residues long. This CDR3 reads CASSLTVSGGRNEQFF. Written as DNA, the CDR3 is TGTGCCAGCAGTTTGACAGTTAGCGGGGGTCGGAATGAGCAGTTCTTC.